This T cell receptor delta chain was observed in a study of γδ T cells in repeated Plasmodium falciparum infection. Study-wide points: Malian children's Vdelta2-negative repertoires appeared more expanded and less diverse than Australians'.

Gammadelta T cells were flow-sorted from PBMC into Vgamma9/Vdelta2+ and Vdelta2-negative populations for bulk analysis. Trimming removed 2 bases from V and 0 bases from J; junction bases left unmatched: 20. Germline V gene sequence: CDR1 TSWWSYY, CDR2 QGS. CDR3 length equals 21 residues. Sequencing covered both gamma and delta TCR chains per sample. TCRdb fed the multiplex PCR reads to CATT. The sample contains some 100,000 delta-chain clones, roughly 1.4% of which appear only once. This clone occurred a few times. As yet, its antigen is unknown. It differs at one base from a far larger clone, so likely a read error. This same CDR3 is encoded by further DNA sequences in the sample.

The V gene is TRDV1, the J gene TRDJ1, with TRDD3 matching over 8 bases. Here the J gene was assigned by germline matching of the DNA, as TCRdb has none. The sequenced sample consisted of gamma-delta T cells from blood. The TCR was taken from a pool of human donors (malaria-infected and uninfected, not separated). The CDR3 coding sequence is TGTGCTCTTGGGGAATTAGCCTTCCCGAATACTGGGGGCACTTACACCGATAAACTCATCTTT. This translates into CALGELAFPNTGGTYTDKLIF.